At least ten counts were recorded for the clone carrying this T cell receptor (beta chain). What it binds is not known. The data derive from a study of T cells in Graves' hyperthyroidism and ophthalmopathy. The study's findings and limits: Researchers found most expanded thyroid clonotypes above 0.001 in blood as well.

Per the germline V gene, CDR1 is SNHLY and CDR2 is FYNNEI. V was pared by 6 bases and J by 3 bases, with 17 bases between. This CDR3 region has 15 residues. Amplified TCR beta CDR3 regions came from RNA transcripts. TCR CDR3 regions were first amplified by RT-PCR with HTBI primers. TCRdb fed the multiplex PCR reads into MiXCR, producing one record per CDR3 protein. Seen here are 730,000 or so distinct CDR3 sequences, roughly 20% observed once, and the top ten hold 16%. Diagnosing involved the use of clinical symptoms, serum thyroxine and TRAb, thyroid ultrasound and orbital computed tomography. This receptor was taken from a woman aged 50 to 65 with Graves' hyperthyroidism that later progressed to Graves' ophthalmopathy. The sample consisted of blood. The V and J genes are TRBV2 and TRBJ1-1; possibly TRBD1 for D (5 bases). DNA for the CDR3: TGTGCCAGCAGGCAAGCAGTGGCAGGGTACACTGAAGCTTTCTTT. Its translation is CASRQAVAGYTEAFF.